These 6 T cell receptor beta chains came from one sample sequenced in a study of beta chain features in type 1 diabetes (dated by TCRdb to 2016 to 2018). Preparation of the library involved the immunoSEQ multiplex PCR assay. The entire isolated RNA was reverse transcribed using the High Capacity cDNA Reverse Transcription Kit, and thus expressed TCRB transcripts were sequenced. Imported from immuneACCESS, the table was reduced by TCRdb to in-frame sequences with V and J called. These copies leave out some clones; in studies compared against another copy, an unresolved V gene accounts for under half, and the cause of the remainder is not known. The sample has roughly 450,000 clones on record, roughly an eighth of them singletons. The ten largest make up roughly 0.046% of the sample. The specimen sequenced was naive CD4+ T cells from blood. The cell subset or site label, as the study defines it: true naive CD4+ T cells. The receptors derive from a young woman in good health.

J is TRBJ1-5 and V is TRBV5-1; D ambiguous. Germline lookup yields CDR1 SGHRS and CDR2 YFSETQ. This CDR3 has 13 residues. Trimming removed 0 bases from V and 8 bases from J, with 9 bases in between. CDR3 coding DNA: TGCGCCAGCAGCTTGGTAGGGCCGGAGCCCCAGCATTTT. Amino acids: CASSLVGPEPQHF.

This clone has just a few counts. This chain joins TRBV28 and TRBJ2-3, with D possibly TRBD2 on 7 matching bases. CDR3 length: 14 amino acids. The ends were cut back, 3 bases at V and 4 bases at J, with 11 bases in the middle. Germline V lookup: CDR1 MDHEN, CDR2 SYDVKM. This CDR3 is CASSFGGGSDTQYF. The CDR3 region has the DNA TGTGCCAGCAGTTTCGGCGGGGGCTCAGATACGCAGTATTTT.

Only a few counts were recorded for this clone. The rearrangement uses TRBV27 and TRBJ1-5; 8 bases map to TRBD1. Trimming removed 3 bases from V and 5 bases from J; junction bases left unmatched: 6. CDR1 and CDR2 (germline): MNHEY, SMNVEV (reference sequence). The CDR3 totals 15 residues. This CDR3 is CASSLAGQDYQPQHF. The CDR3 coding sequence is TGTGCCAGCAGTTTGGCGGGACAGGATTATCAGCCCCAGCATTTT.

To note about this clone: The same CDR3 also results from other DNA sequences found in this sample. This rearrangement joins TRBV5-1 to TRBJ2-5; D unclear. Trimming took 1 base from V and 3 from J, leaving 4 bases between them. The CDR3 extends over 12 amino acids. Germline V gene lookup returns CDR1 SGHRS and CDR2 YFSETQ. CDR3 amino acids: CASSLTEETQYF. CDR3 DNA sequence: TGCGCCAGCAGCTTGACGGAAGAGACCCAGTACTTC.

This clone has just a few counts. The CDR3 nucleotides are TGTGCTAGTGGCCCGACAGGGAACTATGGCTACACCTTC. It translates to CASGPTGNYGYTF. This rearrangement joins TRBV12-5 to TRBJ1-2, with 7 bases fitting TRBD1. Unmatched junction bases numbered 3, after V lost 6 bases and J lost 2 bases. Per the germline V gene, CDR1 is LGHNT and CDR2 is FRNRAP. The CDR3 sequence is 13 residues long.

The chain links TRBV7-9 to TRBJ1-2, with 9 bases aligning to TRBD1. CDR3 size: 13 residues. With 5 bases clipped from V and 7 bases from J, the junction kept 5 bases outside the gene matches. Germline CDR1 is SEHNR and CDR2 is FQNEAQ (reference sequence). The chain's CDR3 is CASSQQGAVGYTF. The CDR3, as DNA: TGTGCCAGCAGCCAACAGGGGGCGGTTGGCTACACCTTC.